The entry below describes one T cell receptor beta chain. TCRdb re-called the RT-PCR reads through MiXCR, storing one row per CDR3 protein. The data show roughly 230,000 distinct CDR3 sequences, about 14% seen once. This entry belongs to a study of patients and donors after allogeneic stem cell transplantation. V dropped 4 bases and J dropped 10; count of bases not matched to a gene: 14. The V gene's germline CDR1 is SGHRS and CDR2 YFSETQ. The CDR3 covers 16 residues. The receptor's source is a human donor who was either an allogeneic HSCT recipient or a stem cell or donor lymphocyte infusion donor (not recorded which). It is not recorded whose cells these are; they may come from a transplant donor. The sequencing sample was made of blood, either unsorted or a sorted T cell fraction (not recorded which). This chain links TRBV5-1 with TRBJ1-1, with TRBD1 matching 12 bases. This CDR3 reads CASSPYLRDRGQGAFF. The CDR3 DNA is TGCGCCAGCAGCCCGTACCTAAGGGACAGGGGGCAGGGAGCTTTCTTT.